This TCR beta chain comes out of a study of identifying expanded T cells in peripheral blood. Study results and limitations: Differentially abundant clones: 1 to 1.5 between replicates, 16.4 at two to three weeks, more than 18 at four.

Worth noting for this clone: Antigen specificity is unknown.

Some clones are missing from TCRdb's copy, which holds only in-frame ones; the method was immunoSEQ multiplex PCR. Here the sample spans over 85,000 clones, 70% to 90% being singletons. During the collection period, no donor immune events like infections were recorded. Input material: blood. The TCR originated in a person aged 18 to 75 in good health.

This chain's CDR3 is CASSRTVNTGELFF. Written as DNA, the CDR3 is TGTGCCAGCAGCCGGACAGTGAACACCGGGGAGCTGTTTTTT. V usage is TRBV7-6 and J usage is TRBJ2-2; D may be TRBD1 (6 bases). CDR3 length equals 14 residues. Per the germline V gene, CDR1 is SGHVS and CDR2 is FNYEAQ. V lost 5 bases and J 1 base, leaving 8 bases between the germline ends.